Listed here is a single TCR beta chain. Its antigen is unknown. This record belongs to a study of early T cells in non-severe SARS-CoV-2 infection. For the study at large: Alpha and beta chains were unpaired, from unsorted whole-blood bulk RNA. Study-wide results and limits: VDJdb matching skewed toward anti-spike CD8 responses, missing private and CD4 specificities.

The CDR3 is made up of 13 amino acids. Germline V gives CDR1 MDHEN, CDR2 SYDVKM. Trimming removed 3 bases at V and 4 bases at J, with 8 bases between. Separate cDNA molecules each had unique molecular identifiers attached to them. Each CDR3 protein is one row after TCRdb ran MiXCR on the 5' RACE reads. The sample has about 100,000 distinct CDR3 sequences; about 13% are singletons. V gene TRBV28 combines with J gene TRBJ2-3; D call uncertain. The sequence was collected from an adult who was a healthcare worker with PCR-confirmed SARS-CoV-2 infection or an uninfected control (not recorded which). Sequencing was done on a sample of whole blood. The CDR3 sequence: CASSFFLADTQYF. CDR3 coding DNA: TGTGCCAGCAGTTTTTTTCTAGCAGATACGCAGTATTTT. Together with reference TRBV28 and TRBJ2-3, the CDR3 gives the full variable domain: DVKVTQSSRYLVKRTGEKVFLECVQDMDHENMFWYRQDPGLGLRLIYFSYDVKMKEKGDIPEGYSVSREKKERFSLILESASTNQTSMYLCASSFFLADTQYFGPGTRLTVL.